These 14 T cell receptor beta chains were sequenced from one sample in a study of response to subunit inactivated influenza vaccine. TCRdb passed the RT-PCR reads through MiXCR, listing each CDR3 protein once. The data show 500,000 to 700,000 distinct CDR3 sequences, under 30% seen once. This sample also appeared in a second study, on T cells expressing NK-cell markers. That source notes: TCR beta cDNA was generated via 5'RACE template switching incorporating UMIs.

The sample here was CD4+ T cells sorted from PBMCs, taken 11 to 12 days after vaccination. These receptors originate from a man aged 45 to 65 who received an inactivated influenza vaccine.

The rearrangement uses TRBV20-1 and TRBJ2-3; 7 bases agree with TRBD2. Trimming took 1 base from V and 2 from J; bases not matched to a gene: 15. This CDR3 region has 18 residues. Germline loops: CDR1 DFQATT, CDR2 SNEGSKA (reference sequence). Here the CDR3 reads CSARAPGRGVGPTDTQYF. In DNA, the CDR3 is TGCAGTGCTAGAGCCCCAGGCCGGGGGGTAGGGCCCACAGATACGCAGTATTTT.

V and J are TRBV18 and TRBJ2-1; TRBD1 matches 7 bases. Looked up from germline, CDR1 is KGHSH and CDR2 is LQKENI. V shed 4 bases and J 8 bases; nucleotides not matched to a gene: 11. The CDR3 extends over 15 amino acids. The CDR3: CASSQEGQVRDEQFF. For the CDR3, the DNA is TGTGCCAGCTCACAAGAAGGACAGGTCCGTGATGAGCAGTTCTTC. Filled out from reference TRBV18 and TRBJ2-1, the complete variable domain reads NAGVMQNPRHLVRRRGQEARLRCSPMKGHSHVYWYRQLPEEGLKFMVYLQKENIIDESGMPKERFSAEFPKEGPSILRIQQVVRGDSAAYFCASSQEGQVRDEQFFGPGTRLTVL.

This chain links TRBV7-9 with TRBJ2-1, with a weak D call TRBD2 (6 bases). Trimming left V 1 base short and J 9 bases short, with 16 bases between. The CDR3 covers 15 residues. Germline loops: CDR1 SEHNR, CDR2 FQNEAQ (reference sequence). The chain's CDR3 is CASSLEGLGGGEQFF. DNA for the CDR3: TGTGCCAGCAGCTTAGAGGGACTGGGAGGAGGTGAGCAGTTCTTC.

This clonotype has ten or more counts. The V call is TRBV5-5, the J call TRBJ2-7; 8 bases agree with TRBD2. The CDR3 runs to 15 residues. Germline CDR1 and CDR2: SGHKS and YYEKEE (reference sequence). V dropped 1 base and J dropped 7; count of bases not matched to a gene: 10. The CDR3 sequence: CASSLTTGGPLEQYF. In DNA, the CDR3 is TGTGCCAGCAGCTTGACGACGGGAGGGCCCTTGGAGCAGTACTTC.

In this sample, this clonotype turned up a few times. This rearrangement joins TRBV6-1 to TRBJ1-5, with D uncertain. The CDR3 is made up of 14 amino acids. V lost 1 base, J lost 4 bases, and 8 bases lay in between. Per germline, CDR1 MNHNS and CDR2 SASEGT. This CDR3 reads CASSEGAGNQPQHF. CDR3 coding DNA: TGTGCCAGCAGTGAAGGAGCGGGGAATCAGCCCCAGCATTTT.

This clonotype was picked up a small number of times. The chain has TRBV20-1 and TRBJ1-1; TRBD1 is a possible D gene (6 bases). The germline gives CDR1 DFQATT, CDR2 SNEGSKA (reference sequence). With 6 bases removed from V and 0 bases from J, the gap between germline ends came to 11 bases. There are 13 residues in the CDR3. CDR3: CSATGTMNTEAFF. The CDR3 nucleotides are TGCAGTGCCACCGGGACAATGAACACTGAAGCTTTCTTT.

This chain links TRBV7-9 with TRBJ2-5; 11 nucleotides line up with TRBD2. This CDR3 is built from 16 residues. Trimming took 3 bases from V and 0 from J; bases not matched to a gene: 3. Germline V lookup: CDR1 SEHNR, CDR2 FQNEAQ (reference sequence). CDR3 sequence reads: CASSFSGRVYQETQYF. The CDR3 coding sequence is TGTGCCAGCAGCTTTAGCGGGAGGGTTTACCAAGAGACCCAGTACTTC. The entire variable domain, with the rest obtained from reference TRBV7-9 and TRBJ2-5, is as follows: DTGVSQNPRHKITKRGQNVTFRCDPISEHNRLYWYRQTLGQGPEFLTYFQNEAQLEKSRLLSDRFSAERPKGSFSTLEIQRTEQGDSAMYLCASSFSGRVYQETQYFGPGTRLLVL.

This clonotype was recorded many times. The chain couples TRBV11-2 to TRBJ2-3; D is unresolved. The germline V and J ends were trimmed by 6 bases and 0 bases, with 7 bases remaining between them. Per germline, CDR1 SGHAT and CDR2 FQNNGV. The CDR3 length is 13 residues. DNA of the CDR3: TGTGCCAGCAGGAAACTTAGCACAGATACGCAGTATTTT. Translation gives CASRKLSTDTQYF. Full variable domain (missing parts from reference TRBV11-2 and TRBJ2-3): EAGVAQSPRYKIIEKRQSVAFWCNPISGHATLYWYQQILGQGPKLLIQFQNNGVVDDSQLPKDRFSAERLKGVDSTLKIQPAKLEDSAVYLCASRKLSTDTQYFGPGTRLTVL.

The CDR3 sequence: CASSDGLTGGAREAFF. As DNA, the CDR3 is TGTGCCAGCAGCGACGGTTTAACAGGGGGCGCAAGGGAAGCTTTCTTT. The V and J genes are TRBV6-1 and TRBJ1-1; 9 positions agree with TRBD1. Germline trimming cut 6 bases from V and 8 bases from J; bases unmatched to any gene: 16. This CDR3 comprises 16 residues. The germline V gene has CDR1 MNHNS and CDR2 SASEGT.

This clonotype is labeled medium-sized. V and J are TRBV15 and TRBJ2-2, with TRBD1 matching over 9 bases. Germline CDR1 is LNHNV and CDR2 is YYDKDF (reference sequence). This CDR3 contains 16 residues. V lost 3 bases to trimming and J lost 2 bases; unmatched junction nucleotides: 4. CDR3 nucleotide sequence: TGTGCCACCAGCAGGGGGACAGGGATAAACACCGGGGAGCTGTTTTTT. Its translation: CATSRGTGINTGELFF.

This clonotype was counted only a few times. For the CDR3, the DNA is TGTGCCAGCTCATTACCGACAGGGATTGACCACAATGAGCAGTTCTTC. It specifies CASSLPTGIDHNEQFF. The V call is TRBV18, the J call TRBJ2-1, with TRBD1 matching over 7 bases. V gave up 5 bases and J gave up 5 bases; unmatched junction bases: 12. Looked up from germline, CDR1 is KGHSH and CDR2 is LQKENI. The length of the CDR3 is 16 residues.

There are many counts of this clonotype. The rearrangement joins TRBV27 to TRBJ2-2, with D unresolved. The CDR3 extends over 13 amino acids. Germline-derived CDR1 and CDR2 are MNHEY and SMNVEV (reference sequence). V lost 3 bases, J lost 1 base, and 3 bases lay in between. CDR3 in amino acids: CASSFGNTGELFF. DNA of the CDR3: TGTGCCAGCAGTTTCGGGAACACCGGGGAGCTGTTTTTT.

The genes are TRBV5-1 and TRBJ1-1; D not certain. This CDR3 spans 14 amino acids. Trimming removed 1 base at V and 0 bases at J, with 7 bases between. Germline lookup yields CDR1 SGHRS and CDR2 YFSETQ. This CDR3 reads CASSLNTLNTEAFF. CDR3 in DNA: TGCGCCAGCAGCTTGAACACACTGAACACTGAAGCTTTCTTT.

The chain employs TRBV5-1 and TRBJ2-7, with 10 bases matching TRBD1. The germline gives CDR1 SGHRS, CDR2 YFSETQ. The CDR3 length is 15 residues. J was trimmed by 1 base and V by 3 bases; bases with no gene match: 4. The CDR3 coding sequence is TGCGCCAGCAGCTACGACAGGGGGCCTTCCTACGAGCAGTACTTC. Protein: CASSYDRGPSYEQYF.